One and the same sample provided the 14 T cell receptor beta chains below, sequenced in a study of T cell responses to AZD1222 COVID-19 vaccine. Some clones are missing from TCRdb's copy, which holds only in-frame ones; the method was immunoSEQ multiplex PCR. Among roughly 100,000 clones listed, 90% were seen once. The starting material was peripheral blood, obtained on day 0 of AZD1222 vaccination. These receptor sequences come from an adult in good health.

The chain joins TRBV7-2 to TRBJ1-5, with a possible D match to TRBD1 (5 bases). The CDR3 contains 16 residues. Trimming removed 0 bases at V and 2 bases at J, with 11 bases between. The germline gives CDR1 SGHTA, CDR2 FQGNSA. CDR3 bases: TGTGCCAGCAGCTTAGCCCAGGGCGGGGGCAATCAGCCCCAGCATTTT. Its protein product is CASSLAQGGGNQPQHF.

The J gene is TRBJ2-1, the V gene TRBV9, with 15 bases matching TRBD2. V lost 4 bases, J lost 9 bases, and 8 bases stayed unmatched. CDR1 SGDLS and CDR2 YYNGEE come from the germline V gene. The CDR3 is 16 residues long. CDR3 coding DNA: TGTGCCAGCAGCTCAGGGGGGACTAGCGGGAGGACTGAGCAGTTCTTC. Its translation: CASSSGGTSGRTEQFF.

V is TRBV18 and J is TRBJ1-4, with D tentatively TRBD1 (6 bases). Trimming removed 3 bases from V and 14 bases from J, with 19 bases in between. The CDR3 is 14 residues long. CDR1 KGHSH and CDR2 LQKENI come from the germline V gene. Written as DNA, the CDR3 is TGTGCCAGCTCACCCCAGACAGGACCTACCTTGCTGTTTTTT. It translates to CASSPQTGPTLLFF.

V usage is TRBV7-2 and J usage is TRBJ1-1, with D possibly being TRBD1 (5 bases). Per germline, CDR1 SGHTA and CDR2 FQGNSA. V gave up 4 bases and J gave up 5 bases, with 17 bases separating them. This CDR3 is 15 amino acids long. This chain's CDR3 is CASSSTGARGTEAFF. The CDR3, as DNA: TGTGCCAGCAGCTCGACCGGGGCTCGGGGTACTGAAGCTTTCTTT. Looking up the rest from reference TRBV7-2 and TRBJ1-1 gives the full variable domain: GAGVSQSPSNKVTEKGKDVELRCDPISGHTALYWYRQSLGQGLEFLIYFQGNSAPDKSGLPSDRFSAERTGGSVSTLTIQRTQQEDSAVYLCASSSTGARGTEAFFGQGTRLTVV.

CDR3 DNA sequence: TGTGCCAGCAGCCTGGGGGGGTGGGAGCAGTACTTC. Its protein product is CASSLGGWEQYF. The chain is built from TRBV7-2 and TRBJ2-7, with 7 bases aligning to TRBD2. V shed 5 bases, J shed 7 bases, and the junction held 5 bases outside the gene matches. Germline V lookup: CDR1 SGHTA, CDR2 FQGNSA. The CDR3 is made up of 12 amino acids.

The chain combines TRBV9 with TRBJ2-1; TRBD1 matches 9 bases. The V gene end was trimmed by 4 bases and the J gene end by 4 bases; junction bases not matched to a gene: 12. Germline V lookup: CDR1 SGDLS, CDR2 YYNGEE. This CDR3 has 17 amino acids. CDR3 sequence: CASSPTERDRAYNEQFF. The CDR3 DNA sequence: TGTGCCAGCAGCCCCACAGAACGGGACAGGGCGTACAATGAGCAGTTCTTC.

This clone was recorded once. The V gene is TRBV4-2, the J gene TRBJ1-5; 8 bases map to TRBD1. Germline V gene sequence: CDR1 LGHNA, CDR2 YNFKEQ. Trimming at V came to 1 base and at J to 9 bases, leaving 8 bases not matched to a gene. The CDR3 has 15 residues. CDR3 in amino acids: CASSQGGQGQAPQHF. As DNA, the CDR3 is TGTGCCAGCAGCCAAGGCGGACAGGGCCAAGCGCCCCAGCATTTT.

This clone was counted a single time. The chain is built from TRBV4-1 and TRBJ1-6; possible D gene TRBD1, 5 bases. The CDR3 loop spans 16 amino acids. The V end was cut by 0 bases, the J end by 11 bases, with 17 bases between. CDR1 and CDR2 (germline): MGHRA, YSYEKL. CDR3 bases: TGCGCCAGCAGCCAAGAGTCAGGGAACCCTCTTACACCCCTCCACTTT. Protein: CASSQESGNPLTPLHF.

CDR3 DNA sequence: TGTGCCTGGAGGGGGTCACAGAATCAGCCCCAGCATTTT. Its translation: CAWRGSQNQPQHF. The chain links TRBV30 to TRBJ1-5; D not resolved. This CDR3 is 13 amino acids long. The V end lost 3 bases, the J end lost 4 bases, and 10 bases lay between the germline ends. Germline CDR1 and CDR2: GTSNPN and SVGIG (reference sequence).

The V and J genes are TRBV9 and TRBJ2-1; D ambiguous. The CDR3 length is 17 residues. The V end was cut by 0 bases, the J end by 1 base, with 14 bases between. Germline V lookup: CDR1 SGDLS, CDR2 YYNGEE. The CDR3 protein is CASSVEVATGSYNEQFF. The CDR3 nucleotides read TGTGCCAGCAGCGTAGAGGTGGCGACGGGTTCCTACAATGAGCAGTTCTTC.

The CDR3 DNA reads as TGTGCCAGCAGCCGGGCGGAGAACACTGAAGCTTTCTTT. As protein: CASSRAENTEAFF. The chain recombines TRBV2 with TRBJ1-1; unclear D gene. Trimming removed 6 bases at V and 1 base at J, with 9 bases between. From germline, CDR1 is SNHLY and CDR2 FYNNEI. This CDR3 is 13 amino acids long.

The J gene is TRBJ2-7, the V gene TRBV9; D unclear. Trimming stripped 0 bases from V and 4 bases from J, with 11 bases between. Per the germline V gene, CDR1 is SGDLS and CDR2 is YYNGEE. This CDR3 spans 14 amino acids. CDR3 coding DNA: TGTGCCAGCAGCGTAGGGCAGGACGGATACGAGCAGTACTTC. As protein: CASSVGQDGYEQYF.

The chain couples TRBV10-1 to TRBJ1-1; D perhaps matches TRBD1 (6 bases). Trimming left V 3 bases short and J 0 bases short, with 8 bases between. Germline V gene sequence: CDR1 WNHNN, CDR2 SYGVQD (reference sequence). The CDR3 runs to 14 residues. CDR3 sequence (DNA): TGCGCCAGCAGTGAAGGACAGATGAACACTGAAGCTTTCTTT. As protein: CASSEGQMNTEAFF.

Here the CDR3 DNA reads TGTGCCAGCAGCCCTTTGGGCTATGGCTACACCTTC. Translation: CASSPLGYGYTF. The gene calls are TRBV14 and TRBJ1-2; the D is unclear. The CDR3 length is 12 residues. Trimming cost V 4 bases and J 4 bases, with 7 bases left between them. CDR1 is SGHDN and CDR2 is FVKESK in the germline V gene.